The present T cell receptor (beta chain) was sequenced within a study of beta chain features in type 1 diabetes. Study-level information: When patients were set against healthy donors, age, gender and cell yields were similar. Findings of the study overall: Compared to healthy donors, patients appeared to have naive, central memory and Treg TCRB repertoires that were more alike.

Investigators reverse transcribed all isolated RNA, so they sequenced expressed TCRB transcripts. Sequenced by immunoSEQ multiplex PCR; TCRdb stores in-frame clones only, minus some. The profile shows under 950,000 clones, roughly 17% of them singletons. The ends were cut back, 4 bases at V and 0 bases at J, with 22 bases in the middle. Germline assignment: CDR1 MDHEN and CDR2 SYDVKM. CDR3 size: 20 residues. Concerning this clone itself: Its cognate antigen is unknown.

The source is a woman between 18 and 30 years old in good health. The V gene is TRBV28, the J gene TRBJ2-6; D might be TRBD2 (7 bases). Sequencing was done on a sample of naive CD4+ T cells from blood. Here the CDR3 reads CASSSRRGGKIHSGANVLTF. The CDR3 DNA is TGTGCCAGCAGTTCCCGGAGGGGGGGGAAAATACACTCTGGGGCCAACGTCCTGACTTTC. The full variable domain, with the rest looked up from reference TRBV28 and TRBJ2-6, is DVKVTQSSRYLVKRTGEKVFLECVQDMDHENMFWYRQDPGLGLRLIYFSYDVKMKEKGDIPEGYSVSREKKERFSLILESASTNQTSMYLCASSSRRGGKIHSGANVLTFGAGSRLTVL.